Listed below are T cell receptor beta chains from one sample, sequenced in a study of blood T cell repertoires in COVID-19. Only in-frame clones appear in the TCRdb table, and some are missing; sequencing was by immunoSEQ multiplex PCR. The sample holds more than 95,000 clones; roughly 80% are singletons and the top ten take roughly 6%. Sequencing used peripheral blood. The receptors originated from a man aged 70 or older with acute or convalescent COVID-19. CDR3s include the opening cysteine and the closing phenylalanine or tryptophan. Fields, in order: V gene, clone size, J gene, D gene, CDR3 protein, CDR3 DNA. D genes are given only for firm matches. The size of a clone is reported for some rows only, either as once, few or many, or as a class for expanded clones.

>TRBV5-1|NA|TRBJ2-3|TRBD1
CASSPGQITDTQYF
TGCGCCAGCAGCCCGGGACAGATCACAGATACGCAGTATTTT
>TRBV28|few|TRBJ1-5|NA
CASSLWDSGQPQHF
TGTGCCAGCAGTTTATGGGACAGTGGTCAGCCCCAGCATTTT
>TRBV29-1|NA|TRBJ2-5|TRBD1
CSVAGGEETQYF
TGCAGCGTTGCAGGGGGAGAAGAGACCCAGTACTTC
>TRBV7-3|NA|TRBJ2-1|TRBD2
CASSLAGGPFNEQFF
TGTGCCAGCAGCTTAGCGGGAGGGCCCTTCAATGAGCAGTTCTTC
>TRBV28|NA|TRBJ1-5|TRBD1
CASSSLDRANQPQHF
TGTGCCAGCAGTTCCTTGGACAGGGCAAATCAGCCCCAGCATTTT
>TRBV24-1|NA|TRBJ2-3|NA
CATHGGSTDTQYF
TGTGCCACCCACGGGGGTAGCACAGATACGCAGTATTTT
>TRBV6-2/TRBV6-3|NA|TRBJ2-7|TRBD1
CASSQTGPYEQYF
TGTGCCAGCAGCCAGACAGGGCCCTACGAGCAGTACTTC
>TRBV23-1|NA|TRBJ1-1|TRBD1
CASSQSIRDRGFDKAFF
TGCGCCAGCAGTCAATCGATTCGGGACAGGGGGTTTGATAAAGCTTTCTTT
>TRBV6-6|NA|TRBJ2-7|TRBD1
CASSYGQGGFYEQYF
TGTGCCAGCAGTTACGGACAGGGAGGCTTCTACGAGCAGTACTTC
>TRBV11-2|NA|TRBJ1-6|NA
CASRTMRGGSHLHF
TGTGCCAGCAGAACGATGAGGGGGGGGAGTCACCTCCACTTT
>TRBV12-3/TRBV12-4|once|TRBJ1-2|NA
CASTPDSYYGYTF
TGTGCCAGCACCCCGGACAGCTACTATGGCTACACCTTC
>TRBV5-4|NA|TRBJ2-2|NA
CASSLDIATGELFF
TGTGCCAGCAGCTTGGATATAGCCACCGGGGAGCTGTTTTTT
>TRBV19|NA|TRBJ2-3|NA
CASSSGEGTDTQYF
TGTGCCAGTAGCTCAGGGGAAGGGACAGATACGCAGTATTTT
>TRBV7-9|NA|TRBJ2-2|TRBD2
CASSSRERGGDTGELFF
TGTGCCAGCAGTTCCCGAGAGCGCGGGGGGGATACCGGGGAGCTGTTTTTT
>TRBV9|NA|TRBJ2-3|NA
CASSPVAGTDTQYF
TGTGCCAGCAGCCCCGTAGCGGGCACAGATACGCAGTATTTT
>TRBV6-2/TRBV6-3|NA|TRBJ2-1|TRBD1
CASSYVTGVNEQFF
TGTGCCAGCAGTTACGTAACAGGGGTCAATGAGCAGTTCTTC
>TRBV7-9|NA|TRBJ2-1|NA
CASSSPPDGSDQFF
TGTGCCAGCAGCTCCCCCCCCGATGGCAGCGACCAGTTCTTC
>TRBV20-1|once|TRBJ2-7|NA
CSAQGPREQYF
TGCAGTGCTCAGGGTCCTCGGGAGCAGTACTTC
>TRBV5-5|NA|TRBJ1-2|NA
CASSLDSRNGYTF
TGTGCCAGCAGCCTGGACAGTAGGAATGGCTACACCTTC
>TRBV11-2|NA|TRBJ1-4|NA
CASSLSREREKLFF
TGTGCCAGCAGCTTATCCAGGGAAAGGGAAAAACTGTTTTTT
>TRBV27|NA|TRBJ1-5|NA
CASTPSVRGNQPQHF
TGTGCCAGCACCCCTTCGGTTCGAGGCAATCAGCCCCAGCATTTT
>TRBV2|NA|TRBJ1-6|NA
CASSGRDGGISPLHF
TGTGCCAGCAGTGGCAGGGACGGAGGGATTTCACCCCTCCACTTT
>TRBV30|NA|TRBJ2-1|TRBD1
CAGLTGANEQFF
TGTGCCGGCCTGACAGGGGCAAATGAGCAGTTCTTC
>TRBV6-4|few|TRBJ2-6|NA
CASSDSSYFFSGANVLTF
TGTGCCAGCAGTGACTCGTCCTACTTCTTCTCTGGGGCCAACGTCCTGACTTTC
>TRBV5-1|NA|TRBJ1-2|NA
CASSPRLADYGYTF
TGCGCCAGCAGCCCACGTTTGGCTGACTATGGCTACACCTTC
>TRBV5-1|NA|TRBJ1-3|TRBD1
CASSGQGSGNTIYF
TGCGCCAGCAGCGGACAGGGTTCGGGAAACACCATATATTTT
>TRBV5-1|NA|TRBJ2-7|TRBD1
CASSAYRGLLGEQYF
TGCGCCAGCAGCGCCTACAGGGGGCTCCTCGGCGAGCAGTACTTC
>TRBV5-1|NA|TRBJ1-2|TRBD1
CASSRGTGAHGYTF
TGCGCCAGCAGCCGCGGGACAGGGGCCCATGGCTACACCTTC
>TRBV7-9|NA|TRBJ1-2|TRBD1
CAIRDRGQFGYTF
TGTGCCATCCGGGACAGGGGGCAATTTGGCTACACCTTC
>TRBV9|NA|TRBJ2-3|NA
CASSYRASTDTQYF
TGTGCCAGCAGCTACAGAGCCAGTACAGATACGCAGTATTTT
>TRBV11-2|NA|TRBJ2-7|TRBD1
CASSFRTGNYEQYF
TGTGCCAGCAGCTTCCGGACAGGGAACTACGAGCAGTACTTC
>TRBV24-1|NA|TRBJ2-1|TRBD2
CATSTSGTSKLRSYNEQFF
TGTGCCACCTCGACCTCCGGGACTAGCAAACTTCGGTCCTACAATGAGCAGTTCTTC
>TRBV10-3|NA|TRBJ1-2|NA
CAISAYRDGYTF
TGTGCCATCAGTGCTTACAGGGATGGCTACACCTTC
>TRBV11-3|once|TRBJ2-1|TRBD2
CASSLETGGPYNEQFF
TGTGCCAGCAGCTTAGAGACGGGGGGGCCCTACAATGAGCAGTTCTTC
>TRBV28|NA|TRBJ2-7|NA
CACRQDSYEQYF
TGTGCCTGCCGACAGGACTCCTACGAGCAGTACTTC
>TRBV7-2|NA|TRBJ1-2|NA
CASSSTPPGYGYTF
TGTGCCAGCAGCTCCACTCCGCCGGGCTATGGCTACACCTTC
>TRBV4-3|NA|TRBJ1-1|NA
CASSQDHGGKANTEAFF
TGCGCCAGCAGCCAAGATCACGGGGGAAAAGCGAACACTGAAGCTTTCTTT
>TRBV9|NA|TRBJ2-7|TRBD1
CASSVSGGQGTEQYF
TGTGCCAGCAGCGTAAGCGGGGGACAGGGGACCGAGCAGTACTTC
>TRBV27|few|TRBJ2-5|NA
CASSLLSSEETQYF
TGTGCCAGCAGTTTATTGTCCTCAGAAGAGACCCAGTACTTC
>TRBV28|NA|TRBJ2-7|NA
CASSLGWRDPGNEQYF
TGTGCCAGCAGTTTGGGTTGGCGGGACCCGGGGAACGAGCAGTACTTC
>TRBV11-2|NA|TRBJ1-3|TRBD1
CASSRTGGPRQGNTIYF
TGTGCCAGCAGCCGGACAGGGGGGCCACGGCAAGGAAACACCATATATTTT
>TRBV19|NA|TRBJ1-1|TRBD1
CASTDRDRGDTEAFF
TGTGCCAGTACCGACCGGGACAGGGGAGACACTGAAGCTTTCTTT
>TRBV13|NA|TRBJ1-2|NA
CATQGELNYGYTF
TGTGCCACACAGGGAGAACTCAACTATGGCTACACCTTC
>TRBV6-1|NA|TRBJ2-7|NA
CASSESGYYEQYF
TGTGCCAGCAGTGAAAGCGGCTACTACGAGCAGTACTTC
>TRBV30|NA|TRBJ1-5|TRBD1
CAWSHPTAGTANQPQHF
TGTGCCTGGAGTCATCCAACCGCCGGGACAGCAAATCAGCCCCAGCATTTT
>TRBV6-5|NA|TRBJ1-1|NA
CASRTFLRGRTEAFF
TGTGCCAGCAGAACCTTTCTCAGGGGTAGGACTGAAGCTTTCTTT
>TRBV18|NA|TRBJ2-7|NA
CASSRDDPTGEQYF
TGTGCCAGCTCGCGGGACGACCCTACGGGGGAGCAGTACTTC
>TRBV9|NA|TRBJ1-4|NA
CASSVGTVNEKLFF
TGTGCCAGCAGCGTAGGGACAGTTAATGAAAAACTGTTTTTT
>TRBV19|NA|TRBJ1-1|NA
CASRRETARDTEAFF
TGTGCCAGTAGGAGGGAAACAGCGAGGGACACTGAAGCTTTCTTT
>TRBV9|NA|TRBJ2-1|TRBD2
CASSVAGGPSEVNEQFF
TGTGCCAGCAGCGTAGCGGGGGGGCCTTCGGAGGTCAATGAGCAGTTCTTC
>TRBV11-1|once|TRBJ2-1|NA
CASSLPFSYNEQFF
TGTGCCAGCAGCTTACCCTTCTCCTACAATGAGCAGTTCTTC
>TRBV18|NA|TRBJ2-1|TRBD2
CASSRRTSGEGEQFF
TGTGCCAGCTCACGAAGGACTAGCGGGGAGGGTGAGCAGTTCTTC
>TRBV3-1/TRBV3-2|NA|TRBJ2-4|TRBD1
CASSLSTGDNIQYF
TGTGCCAGCAGCCTAAGCACAGGGGACAACATTCAGTACTTC
>TRBV5-1|NA|TRBJ1-6|TRBD1
CASSLRGQPYNSPLHF
TGCGCCAGCAGCTTGAGGGGGCAACCCTATAATTCACCCCTCCACTTT
>TRBV2|NA|TRBJ1-2|NA
CASSETGGVYGYTF
TGTGCCAGCAGTGAAACCGGGGGAGTCTATGGCTACACCTTC
>TRBV30|NA|TRBJ1-2|TRBD1
CARLGQDNYGYTF
TGTGCCCGCCTAGGACAGGATAACTATGGCTACACCTTC
>TRBV10-3|few|TRBJ2-2|NA
CAISSKPQNGELFF
TGTGCCATCAGTAGCAAGCCTCAAAACGGGGAGCTGTTTTTT
>TRBV4-3|NA|TRBJ2-7|NA
CASSQQRQGSYEQYF
TGCGCCAGCAGCCAACAACGGCAGGGCTCCTACGAGCAGTACTTC
>TRBV19|once|TRBJ2-4|TRBD1
CASSSQGEWYLAKNIQYF
TGTGCCAGTAGTTCTCAGGGGGAATGGTACCTAGCCAAAAACATTCAGTACTTC
>TRBV11-3|NA|TRBJ1-1|NA
CASSLMVATEAFF
TGTGCCAGCAGCTTAATGGTGGCCACTGAAGCTTTCTTT